This TCR beta chain was sequenced for a study of chemoradiotherapy in HPV16-positive cancers. Study findings and constraints: Candidate HPV-specific clones and E7-related TCR motifs grew in tumor during treatment.

Profiled with immunoSEQ multiplex PCR; TCRdb holds only in-frame clones, not every one. The sample contains more than 25,000 clones, nearly 95% of which appear only once. As regards this clone: Its specificity is unknown.

CDR1 and CDR2 from the germline V gene are MNHEY and SVGAGI. The CDR3 extends over 14 amino acids. With 6 bases removed from V and 5 bases from J, the gap between germline ends came to 14 bases. Samples were taken several times over chemoradiotherapy. The sequences come from blood, collected from a patient who underwent chemoradiotherapy. The chain links TRBV6-5 to TRBJ1-3, with D perhaps matching TRBD1 (5 bases). This receptor was taken from a human donor with HPV-associated anogenital cancer. This CDR3 is CASSPRGRRNTIYF. The DNA of the CDR3 is TGTGCCAGCAGCCCCCGGGGGAGGAGAAACACCATATATTTT.